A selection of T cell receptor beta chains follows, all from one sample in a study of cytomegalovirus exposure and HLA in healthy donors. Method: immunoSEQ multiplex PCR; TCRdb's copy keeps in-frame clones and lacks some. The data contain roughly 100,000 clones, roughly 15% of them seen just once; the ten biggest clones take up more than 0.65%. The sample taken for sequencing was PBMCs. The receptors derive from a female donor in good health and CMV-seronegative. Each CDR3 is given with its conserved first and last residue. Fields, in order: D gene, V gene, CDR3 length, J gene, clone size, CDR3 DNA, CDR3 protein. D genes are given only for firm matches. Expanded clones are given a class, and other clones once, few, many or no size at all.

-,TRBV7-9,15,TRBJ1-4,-,TGTGCCAGCCGTGGGGCCGGCCGAACTAATGAAAAACTGTTTTTT,CASRGAGRTNEKLFF
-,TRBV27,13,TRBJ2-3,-,TGTGCCAGTAGACTAGAGCGCACAGATACGCAGTATTTT,CASRLERTDTQYF
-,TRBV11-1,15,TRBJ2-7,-,TGTGCCAGCAGCCCTTCCCGAGCGAGGTCCTACGAGCAGTACTTC,CASSPSRARSYEQYF
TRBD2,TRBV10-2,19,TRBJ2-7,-,TGCGCCAGCAGTGAGACCCCCTACCATCACGCAGCGGGGGGTTACGAGCAGTACTTC,CASSETPYHHAAGGYEQYF
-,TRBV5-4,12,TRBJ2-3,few,TGTGCCAGCAGCTTGGACTCTGATACGCAGTATTTT,CASSLDSDTQYF
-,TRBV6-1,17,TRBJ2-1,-,TGTGCCAGCAGTGAGAACATCCCAGGGATGCGCTACAATGAGCAGTTCTTC,CASSENIPGMRYNEQFF
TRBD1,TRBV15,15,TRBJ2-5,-,TGTGCCGCGCGGAAAGGGGGCTCATTCCAAGAGACCCAGTACTTC,CAARKGGSFQETQYF
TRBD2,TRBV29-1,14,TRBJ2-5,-,TGCAGCGTTTCAGCGGGGGAAATTCAAGAGACCCAGTACTTC,CSVSAGEIQETQYF
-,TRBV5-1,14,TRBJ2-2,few,TGCGCCAGCAGCCCCCGACAGAACACCGGGGAGCTGTTTTTT,CASSPRQNTGELFF
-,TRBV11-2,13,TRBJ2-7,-,TGTGCCAGCAGCTTGGCTGCAGGCTACGAGCAGTACTTC,CASSLAAGYEQYF
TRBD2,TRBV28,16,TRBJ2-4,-,TGTGCCAGCAGTCCCAACCGGGAGGGCCTCCAAAACATTCAGTACTTC,CASSPNREGLQNIQYF
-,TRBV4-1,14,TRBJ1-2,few,TGCGCCAGCAGCCAAGTAGGAGGGAAGAAGGGCTACACCTTC,CASSQVGGKKGYTF
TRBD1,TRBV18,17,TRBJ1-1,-,TGTGCCAGCTCCCTCCTTGGACAGGGCCTCTCGGTAACTGAAGCTTTCTTT,CASSLLGQGLSVTEAFF
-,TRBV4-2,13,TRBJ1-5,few,TGTGCCAGCAGCCAAGATTTAAATCAGCCCCAGCATTTT,CASSQDLNQPQHF
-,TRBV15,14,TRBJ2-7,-,TGTGCCACCAGCAGGGAGGGGCGATATTACGAGCAGTACTTC,CATSREGRYYEQYF
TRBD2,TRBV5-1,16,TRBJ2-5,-,TGCGCCAGCAGCGGTGATAGCGGGGGGGCCCAAGAGACCCAGTACTTC,CASSGDSGGAQETQYF
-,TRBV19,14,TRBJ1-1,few,TGTGCCAGTACCCTAACAGGGAGCTACACTGAAGCTTTCTTT,CASTLTGSYTEAFF
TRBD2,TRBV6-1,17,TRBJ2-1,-,TGTGCCAGCAGTAAAGCGGGAGGCGTAGGAAAAAACAATGAGCAGTTCTTC,CASSKAGGVGKNNEQFF
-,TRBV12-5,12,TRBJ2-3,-,TGTGCTAGTGGGACAGAAGGGGATACGCAGTATTTT,CASGTEGDTQYF
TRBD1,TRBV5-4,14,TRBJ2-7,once,TGTGCCAGCAGCTTGGCAGGGGGCGGGTACGAGCAGTACTTC,CASSLAGGGYEQYF
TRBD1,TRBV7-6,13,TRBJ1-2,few,TGTGCCAGCAGCCGGACAGGGGTGGATGGCTACACCTTC,CASSRTGVDGYTF
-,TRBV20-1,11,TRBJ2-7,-,TGCAGTGCTAAGAGGGGGTACGAGCAGTACTTC,CSAKRGYEQYF
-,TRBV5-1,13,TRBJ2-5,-,TGCGCCAGCAGCTTGGAGTTGAGGGAGACCCAGTACTTC,CASSLELRETQYF
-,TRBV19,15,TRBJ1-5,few,TGTGCCAGTAAAGCCGGGACTGATAGCAATCAGCCCCAGCATTTT,CASKAGTDSNQPQHF
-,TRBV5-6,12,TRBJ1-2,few,TGTGCCAGCAGCTTTTCAGGGGTTGGCTACACCTTC,CASSFSGVGYTF
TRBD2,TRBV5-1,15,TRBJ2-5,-,TGCGCCAGCAGCGCCCGGACTAGTGTAGGCGAGACCCAGTACTTC,CASSARTSVGETQYF
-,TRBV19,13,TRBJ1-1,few,TGTGCCAGTAGTATAGCGGGGGGAACTGAAGCTTTCTTT,CASSIAGGTEAFF
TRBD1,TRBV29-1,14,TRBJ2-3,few,TGCAGCCAAACCCGGACAGGGGGAACAGATACGCAGTATTTT,CSQTRTGGTDTQYF
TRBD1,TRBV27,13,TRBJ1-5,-,TGTGCCAGCAGGACAGGGTCGAGTCAGCCCCAGCATTTT,CASRTGSSQPQHF
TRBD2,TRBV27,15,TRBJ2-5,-,TGTGCCAGCAGTTTATTAGCGGGGGGCCTAGAGACCCAGTACTTC,CASSLLAGGLETQYF
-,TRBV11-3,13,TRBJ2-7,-,TGTGCCAGCAGCCCGGGACTCGACTACGAGCAGTACTTC,CASSPGLDYEQYF
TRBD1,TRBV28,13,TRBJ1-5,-,TGTGCCAGCGGGGACAGCCCGAGGCAGCCCCAGCATTTT,CASGDSPRQPQHF